The clone carrying this TCR beta chain was seen a handful of times. Relative to the germline gene, one junction end is altered; a read error may explain this. A universal primer site was incorporated via template switching, and the cDNA contained unique molecular identifiers. One entry per CDR3 protein, called by TCRdb with MiXCR from the 5' RACE reads. The sample has a few hundred thousand distinct CDR3 sequences; approximately 8.3% are singletons. The sample originates from a study of identical twins. This CDR3 is built from 13 residues. This sample was also put to use in a study of yellow fever vaccine responses in identical twins.

The TCR comes from a woman in her late teens or twenties in good health. The genes are TRBV12-3 or TRBV12-4 and TRBJ2-7; 7 bases line up with TRBD1. Sequencing was performed on CD8+ T cells sorted from blood. The CDR3 sequence is CASSLAIGQETIF. CDR3 bases: TGTGCCAGCAGTTTAGCGATCGGACAGGAGACGATCTTC.